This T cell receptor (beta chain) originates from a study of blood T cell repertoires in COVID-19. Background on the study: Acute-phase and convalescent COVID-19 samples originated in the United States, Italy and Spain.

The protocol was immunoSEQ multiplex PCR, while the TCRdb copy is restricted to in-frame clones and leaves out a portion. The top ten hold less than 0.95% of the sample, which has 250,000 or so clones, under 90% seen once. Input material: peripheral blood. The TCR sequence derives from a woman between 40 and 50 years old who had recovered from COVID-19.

The CDR3 DNA reads as TGCGCCAGCAGCCAAGATGCGGGACAGTTTGTGGAGACCCAGTACTTC. Translated: CASSQDAGQFVETQYF. The chain recombines TRBV4-1 with TRBJ2-5; possibly TRBD1 for D (7 bases). This CDR3 has 16 residues. Per germline, CDR1 MGHRA and CDR2 YSYEKL. V lost 0 bases to trimming and J lost 5 bases, with 16 bases between them.